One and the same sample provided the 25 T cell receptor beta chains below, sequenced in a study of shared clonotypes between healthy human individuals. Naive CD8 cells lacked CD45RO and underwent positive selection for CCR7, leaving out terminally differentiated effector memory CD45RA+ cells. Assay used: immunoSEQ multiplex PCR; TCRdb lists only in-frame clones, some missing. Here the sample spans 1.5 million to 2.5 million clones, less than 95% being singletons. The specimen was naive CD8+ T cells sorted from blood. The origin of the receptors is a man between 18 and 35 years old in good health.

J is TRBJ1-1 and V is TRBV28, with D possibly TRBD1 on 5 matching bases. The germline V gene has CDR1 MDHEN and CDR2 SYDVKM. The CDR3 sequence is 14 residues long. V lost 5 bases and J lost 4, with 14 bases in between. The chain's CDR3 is CASSGTVRGTEAFF. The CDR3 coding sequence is TGTGCCAGCAGTGGAACCGTGAGGGGCACTGAAGCTTTCTTT.

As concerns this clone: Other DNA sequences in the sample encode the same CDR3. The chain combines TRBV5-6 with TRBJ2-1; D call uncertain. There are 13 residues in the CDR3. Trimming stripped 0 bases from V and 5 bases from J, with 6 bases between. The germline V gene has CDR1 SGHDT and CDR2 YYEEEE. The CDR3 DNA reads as TGTGCCAGCAGCTTGGGTGGAGACAATGAGCAGTTCTTC. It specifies CASSLGGDNEQFF.

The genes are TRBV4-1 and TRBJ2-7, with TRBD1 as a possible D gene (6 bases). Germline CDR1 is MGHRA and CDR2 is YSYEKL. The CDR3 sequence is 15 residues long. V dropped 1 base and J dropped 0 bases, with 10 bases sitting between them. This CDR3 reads CASSQVKGGSYEQYF. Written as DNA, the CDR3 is TGCGCCAGCAGCCAAGTAAAAGGGGGCTCCTACGAGCAGTACTTC.

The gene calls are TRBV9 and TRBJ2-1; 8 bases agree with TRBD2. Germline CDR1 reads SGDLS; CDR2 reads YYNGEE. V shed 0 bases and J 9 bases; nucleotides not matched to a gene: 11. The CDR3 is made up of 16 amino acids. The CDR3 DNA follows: TGTGCCAGCAGCGTAGCTTCCGGGGGGGTTTACGGTGAGCAGTTCTTC. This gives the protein CASSVASGGVYGEQFF. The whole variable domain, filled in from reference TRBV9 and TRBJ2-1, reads DSGVTQTPKHLITATGQRVTLRCSPRSGDLSVYWYQQSLDQGLQFLIQYYNGEERAKGNILERFSAQQFPDLHSELNLSSLELGDSALYFCASSVASGGVYGEQFFGPGTRLTVL.

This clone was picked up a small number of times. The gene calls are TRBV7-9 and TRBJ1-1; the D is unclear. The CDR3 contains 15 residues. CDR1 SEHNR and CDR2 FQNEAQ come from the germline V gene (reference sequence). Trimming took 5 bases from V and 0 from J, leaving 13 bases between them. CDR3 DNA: TGTGCCAGCAGCCCCCTGGAAGGGATGAACACTGAAGCTTTCTTT. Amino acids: CASSPLEGMNTEAFF.

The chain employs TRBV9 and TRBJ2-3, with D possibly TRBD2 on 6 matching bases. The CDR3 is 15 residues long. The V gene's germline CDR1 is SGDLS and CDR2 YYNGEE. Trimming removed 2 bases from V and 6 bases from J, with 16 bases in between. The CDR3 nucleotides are TGTGCCAGCAGCGTTAGCGGTCTCCAGGCGGATACGCAGTATTTT. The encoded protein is CASSVSGLQADTQYF.

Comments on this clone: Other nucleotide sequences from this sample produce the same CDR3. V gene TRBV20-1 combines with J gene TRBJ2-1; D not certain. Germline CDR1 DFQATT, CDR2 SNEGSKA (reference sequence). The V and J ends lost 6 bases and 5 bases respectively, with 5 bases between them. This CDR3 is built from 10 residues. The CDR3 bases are TGCAGTGCCTGGGACAATGAGCAGTTCTTC. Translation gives CSAWDNEQFF.

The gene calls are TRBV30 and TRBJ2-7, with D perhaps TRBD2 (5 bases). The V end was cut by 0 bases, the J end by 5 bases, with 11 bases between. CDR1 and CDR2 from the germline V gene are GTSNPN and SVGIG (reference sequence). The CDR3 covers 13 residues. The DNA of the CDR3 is TGTGCCTGGAGTGTCGGGATGGTGGACGAGCAGTACTTC. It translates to CAWSVGMVDEQYF.

CDR3: CASSETLTGVNTGELFF. The CDR3 nucleotides are TGTGCCAGCAGTGAAACGTTGACAGGGGTTAACACCGGGGAGCTGTTTTTT. The chain recombines TRBV25-1 with TRBJ2-2; 8 nucleotides align to TRBD1. CDR3 length equals 17 residues. The germline CDR1 and CDR2 sequences are MGHDK and SYGVNS. V was pared by 2 bases and J by 2 bases, with 7 bases of the junction left unmatched.

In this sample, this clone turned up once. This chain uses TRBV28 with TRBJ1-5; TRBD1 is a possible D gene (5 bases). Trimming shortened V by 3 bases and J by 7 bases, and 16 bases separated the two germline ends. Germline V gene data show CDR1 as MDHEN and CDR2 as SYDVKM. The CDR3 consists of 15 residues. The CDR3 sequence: CASSFYLGTEQPQHF. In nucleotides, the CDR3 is TGTGCCAGCAGTTTCTATTTGGGGACGGAGCAGCCCCAGCATTTT.

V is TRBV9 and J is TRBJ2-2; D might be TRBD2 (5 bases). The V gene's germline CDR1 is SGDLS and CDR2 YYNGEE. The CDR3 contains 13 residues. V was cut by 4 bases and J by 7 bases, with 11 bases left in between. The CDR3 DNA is TGTGCCAGCAGCATCCTTACTAGCGGGGAGCTGTTTTTT. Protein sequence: CASSILTSGELFF.

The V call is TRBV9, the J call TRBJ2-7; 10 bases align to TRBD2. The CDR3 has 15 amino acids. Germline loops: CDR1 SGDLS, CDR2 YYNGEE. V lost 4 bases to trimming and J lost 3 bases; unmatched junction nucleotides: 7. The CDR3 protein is CASSSGLADLYEQYF. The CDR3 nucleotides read TGTGCCAGCAGCTCTGGACTAGCGGACCTCTACGAGCAGTACTTC.

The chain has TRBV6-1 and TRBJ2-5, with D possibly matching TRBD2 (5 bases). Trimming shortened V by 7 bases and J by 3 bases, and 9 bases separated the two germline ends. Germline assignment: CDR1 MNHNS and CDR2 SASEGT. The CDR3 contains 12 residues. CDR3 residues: CASIGEKETQYF. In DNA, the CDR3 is TGTGCCAGCATCGGGGAAAAAGAGACCCAGTACTTC.

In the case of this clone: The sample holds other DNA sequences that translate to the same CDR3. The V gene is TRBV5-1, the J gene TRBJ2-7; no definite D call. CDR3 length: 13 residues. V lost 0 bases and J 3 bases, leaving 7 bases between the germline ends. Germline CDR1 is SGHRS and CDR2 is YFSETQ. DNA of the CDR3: TGCGCCAGCAGCTTGGATCTCAGCTACGAGCAGTACTTC. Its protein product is CASSLDLSYEQYF.

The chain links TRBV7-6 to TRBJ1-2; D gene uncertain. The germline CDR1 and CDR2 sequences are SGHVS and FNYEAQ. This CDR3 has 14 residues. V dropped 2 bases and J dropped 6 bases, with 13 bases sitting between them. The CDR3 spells CASSLYPGVDGYTF. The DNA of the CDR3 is TGTGCCAGCAGCTTATACCCGGGTGTGGATGGCTACACCTTC.

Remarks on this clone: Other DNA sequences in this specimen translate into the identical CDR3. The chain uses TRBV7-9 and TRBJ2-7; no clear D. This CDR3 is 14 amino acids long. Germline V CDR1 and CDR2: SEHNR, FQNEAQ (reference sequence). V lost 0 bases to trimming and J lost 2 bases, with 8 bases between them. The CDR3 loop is CASSLAGFAYEQYF. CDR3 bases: TGTGCCAGCAGCTTAGCCGGCTTCGCCTACGAGCAGTACTTC.

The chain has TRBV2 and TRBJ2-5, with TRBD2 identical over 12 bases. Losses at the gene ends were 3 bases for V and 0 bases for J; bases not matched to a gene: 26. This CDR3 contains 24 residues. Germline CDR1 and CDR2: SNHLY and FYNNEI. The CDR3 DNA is TGTGCCAGCAGTGAGTCCGGACTAGCGGGAAGATCCGGAGTTGGCGGGTCGTACCAAGAGACCCAGTACTTC. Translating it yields CASSESGLAGRSGVGGSYQETQYF.

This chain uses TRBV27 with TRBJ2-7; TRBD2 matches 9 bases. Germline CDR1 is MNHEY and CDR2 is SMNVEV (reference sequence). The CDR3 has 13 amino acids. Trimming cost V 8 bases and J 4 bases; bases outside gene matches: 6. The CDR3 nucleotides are TGTGCCAGCGCCGCTAGCGGGGCGTACGAGCAGTACTTC. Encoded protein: CASAASGAYEQYF.

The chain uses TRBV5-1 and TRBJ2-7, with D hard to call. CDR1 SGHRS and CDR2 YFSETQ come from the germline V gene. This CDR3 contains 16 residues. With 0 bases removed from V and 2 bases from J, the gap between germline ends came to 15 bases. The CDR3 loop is CASSLGVTARPYEQYF. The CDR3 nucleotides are TGCGCCAGCAGCTTGGGAGTAACTGCCAGGCCCTACGAGCAGTACTTC.

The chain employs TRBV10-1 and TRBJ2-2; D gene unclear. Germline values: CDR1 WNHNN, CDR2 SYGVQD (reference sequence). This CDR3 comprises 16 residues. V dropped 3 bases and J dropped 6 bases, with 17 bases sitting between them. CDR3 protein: CASSDRQAIGAGELFF. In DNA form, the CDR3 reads TGCGCCAGCAGTGACAGGCAGGCCATCGGCGCCGGGGAGCTGTTTTTT.

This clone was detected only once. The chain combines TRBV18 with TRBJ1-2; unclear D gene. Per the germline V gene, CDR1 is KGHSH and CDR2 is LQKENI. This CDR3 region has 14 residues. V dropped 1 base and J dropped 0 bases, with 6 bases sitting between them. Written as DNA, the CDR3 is TGTGCCAGCTCACCACAGGAAGCTAACTATGGCTACACCTTC. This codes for CASSPQEANYGYTF.

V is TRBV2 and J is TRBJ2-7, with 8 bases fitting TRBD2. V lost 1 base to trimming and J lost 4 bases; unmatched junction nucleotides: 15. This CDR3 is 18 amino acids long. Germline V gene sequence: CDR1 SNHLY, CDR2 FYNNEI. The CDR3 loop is CASSEESLWSSGSYEQYF. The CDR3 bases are TGTGCCAGCAGTGAAGAGTCCCTCTGGTCGAGCGGGAGTTACGAGCAGTACTTC.

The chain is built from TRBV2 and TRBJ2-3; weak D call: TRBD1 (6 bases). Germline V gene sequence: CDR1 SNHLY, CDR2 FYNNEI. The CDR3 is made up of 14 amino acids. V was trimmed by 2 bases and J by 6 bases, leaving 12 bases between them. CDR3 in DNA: TGTGCCAGCAGTGAAACAGGGTTCGCGGATACGCAGTATTTT. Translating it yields CASSETGFADTQYF. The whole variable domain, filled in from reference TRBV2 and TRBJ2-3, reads EPEVTQTPSHQVTQMGQEVILRCVPISNHLYFYWYRQILGQKVEFLVSFYNNEISEKSEIFDDQFSVERPDGSNFTLKIRSTKLEDSAMYFCASSETGFADTQYFGPGTRLTVL.

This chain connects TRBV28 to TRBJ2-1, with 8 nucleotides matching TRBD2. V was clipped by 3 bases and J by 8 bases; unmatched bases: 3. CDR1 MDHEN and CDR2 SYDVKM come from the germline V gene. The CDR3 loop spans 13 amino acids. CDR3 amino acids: CASSFTGGYEQFF. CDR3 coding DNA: TGTGCCAGCAGTTTTACGGGGGGGTATGAGCAGTTCTTC.

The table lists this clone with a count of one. CDR3 nucleotide sequence: TGTGCCACCAGCAGAGATCTTAACTACCTCGAGGCGAACACCGGGGAGCTGTTTTTT. It encodes CATSRDLNYLEANTGELFF. The chain joins TRBV15 to TRBJ2-2; D is unresolved. Germline V gene data show CDR1 as LNHNV and CDR2 as YYDKDF (reference sequence). CDR3 length equals 19 residues. The V and J ends lost 0 bases and 0 bases respectively, with 17 bases between them.